This T cell receptor beta chain came from a study of T cells after yellow fever vaccination. Across the study: SMART-Seq v4 Ultra Low Input handled preparation of low-cell-number fractions.

Study-level findings and limits: Peak timing came faster in the weaker secondary response, day 5 versus 15.

For this clonotype: Its antigen is undetermined.

V lost 0 bases to trimming and J lost 4 bases, with 9 bases between them. CDR1 MGHRA and CDR2 YSYEKL come from the germline V gene. This CDR3 comprises 15 residues. A 5'RACE template-switching step, the method used to make TCR cDNA, added a universal primer site and UMIs. TCRdb re-called the 5' RACE reads through MiXCR, storing one row per CDR3 protein. The data show some 150,000 distinct CDR3 sequences, 9.5% to 12% seen once. The chain is built from TRBV4-1 and TRBJ2-2, with unresolved D. The sequence derives from a man aged 18 to 29 who received the YFV17D yellow fever vaccine. Material: CD8+ T cells sorted from PBMCs, obtained 15 days after the yellow fever booster vaccination. The chain's CDR3 is CASSQDLGFTGELFF. CDR3 DNA sequence: TGCGCCAGCAGCCAAGATCTAGGTTTCACCGGGGAGCTGTTTTTT.